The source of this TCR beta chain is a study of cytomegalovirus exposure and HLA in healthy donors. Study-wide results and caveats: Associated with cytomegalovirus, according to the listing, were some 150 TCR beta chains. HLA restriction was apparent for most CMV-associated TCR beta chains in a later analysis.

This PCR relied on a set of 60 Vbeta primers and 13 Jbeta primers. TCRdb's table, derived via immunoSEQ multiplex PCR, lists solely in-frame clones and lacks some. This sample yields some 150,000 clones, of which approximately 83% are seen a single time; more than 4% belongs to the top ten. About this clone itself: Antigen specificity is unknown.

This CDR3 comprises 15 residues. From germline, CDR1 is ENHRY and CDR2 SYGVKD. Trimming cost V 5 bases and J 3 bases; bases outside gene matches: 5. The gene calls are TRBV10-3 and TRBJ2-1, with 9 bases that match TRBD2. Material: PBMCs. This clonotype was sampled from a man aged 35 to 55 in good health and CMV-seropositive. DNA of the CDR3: TGTGCCATCAGTACGACTAGCGGAATCTACAATGAGCAGTTCTTC. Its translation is CAISTTSGIYNEQFF.